The next 9 T cell receptor beta chains were all read from a single sample in a study of T cell responses to AZD1222 COVID-19 vaccine. Here immunoSEQ multiplex PCR was the method, and the copy in TCRdb shows in-frame clones only, minus some. The data contain about 110,000 clones, around nine tenths of them seen just once; the ten biggest clones take up approximately 19%. The sequencing used peripheral blood, collected on day 0 of AZD1222 vaccination. The receptors were sampled from an adult in good health.

This sequence joins TRBV5-4 and TRBJ2-1, with D possibly TRBD1 on 5 matching bases. CDR1 and CDR2 from the germline V gene are SGHNT and YYREEE (reference sequence). The V end lost 0 bases, the J end lost 8 bases, and 9 bases lay between the germline ends. The CDR3 consists of 13 residues. CDR3 residues: CASSLAQGHEQFF. The CDR3 DNA reads as TGTGCCAGCAGCTTGGCTCAGGGCCATGAGCAGTTCTTC.

This rearrangement joins TRBV30 to TRBJ1-1; D is possibly TRBD1 (5 bases). Trimming removed 2 bases from V and 1 base from J, with 8 bases in between. The CDR3 covers 13 residues. In germline, CDR1 is GTSNPN, CDR2 SVGIG (reference sequence). The CDR3 is CAWSTQGNTEAFF. CDR3 DNA: TGTGCCTGGAGTACTCAGGGGAACACTGAAGCTTTCTTT.

This sequence joins TRBV6-2 or TRBV6-3 and TRBJ1-5; 7 bases fit TRBD1. The V gene end was trimmed by 4 bases and the J gene end by 5 bases; junction bases not matched to a gene: 5. Germline loops: CDR1 MNHEY, CDR2 SVGEGT. CDR3 length: 14 residues. CDR3 coding DNA: TGTGCCAGCAGTTTGGGGACAGCCTATCAGCCCCAGCATTTT. Translation: CASSLGTAYQPQHF.

The chain carries TRBV24-1 and TRBJ1-2; 7 bases agree with TRBD1. The CDR3 loop spans 12 amino acids. V lost 8 bases, J lost 6 bases, and 5 bases stayed unmatched. CDR1 is KGHDR, CDR2 SFDVKD, per germline. CDR3 DNA: TGTGCCACCACCTCAGGGGGGGATGGCTACACCTTC. Its protein product is CATTSGGDGYTF.

The chain employs TRBV5-1 and TRBJ2-2; the D is unclear. CDR3 size: 15 residues. Germline CDR1 and CDR2: SGHRS and YFSETQ. The V end lost 4 bases, the J end lost 0 bases, and 10 bases lay between the germline ends. The CDR3 bases are TGCGCCAGCAGCCCCTCACAGACGAACACCGGGGAGCTGTTTTTT. Amino acids: CASSPSQTNTGELFF.

The chain has TRBV7-9 and TRBJ2-6; weak D call: TRBD1 (6 bases). Germline loops: CDR1 SEHNR, CDR2 FQNEAQ (reference sequence). This CDR3 comprises 16 residues. The germline V and J ends were trimmed by 5 bases and 9 bases, with 20 bases remaining between them. The CDR3 is CASSLNWDTGNNVLTF. Here the CDR3 DNA reads TGTGCCAGCAGCCTCAATTGGGACACGGGGAACAACGTCCTGACTTTC.

The chain links TRBV7-9 to TRBJ1-2; maybe TRBD1 (6 bases). The CDR3 loop spans 13 amino acids. CDR1 and CDR2 from the germline V gene are SEHNR and FQNEAQ (reference sequence). V lost 5 bases and J lost 3, with 10 bases in between. CDR3 nucleotide sequence: TGTGCCAGCAGCCCTGGACAGTACTATGGCTACACCTTC. It is translated as CASSPGQYYGYTF.

V gene TRBV2 combines with J gene TRBJ2-7; D uncertain. Germline assignment: CDR1 SNHLY and CDR2 FYNNEI. The CDR3 runs 14 residues. V was pared by 3 bases and J by 2 bases, with 11 bases between. CDR3 bases: TGTGCCAGCAGTGACGGGTTGGGGACCTACGAGCAGTACGTC. It yields the protein CASSDGLGTYEQYV.

The rearrangement uses TRBV5-1 and TRBJ2-1; D possibly corresponds to TRBD1 (5 bases). CDR1 is SGHRS and CDR2 is YFSETQ in the germline V gene. The CDR3 is 13 amino acids. Trimming removed 6 bases from V and 4 bases from J, with 11 bases in between. This chain's CDR3 is CASTLTGYNEQFF. CDR3 DNA sequence: TGCGCCAGCACCTTAACAGGATACAATGAGCAGTTCTTC.